Presented here are 9 T cell receptor beta chains from one specimen sequenced in a study of blood T cell repertoires in COVID-19 (TCRdb year 2020). Library method: the immunoSEQ multiplex PCR assay. The table comes from immuneACCESS by way of TCRdb, which keeps in-frame sequences with V and J called. Part of the clones is missing from these tables; in studies checked, under half for an unresolved V gene and the rest for unknown reasons. This sample is represented by about 210,000 clones; about 88% of them were singletons. The top ten clones comprise around 25% of the sample. The source material was PBMCs or T cells enriched from blood (not recorded which). The source of these receptors is a woman in her forties in a cohort exposed to, infected with or recovered from COVID-19 (not recorded which).

To note about this clone: Compared with germline, one end of the junction differs, possibly owing to a read error. The chain is built from TRBV30 and TRBJ1-2, with D possibly being TRBD1 (5 bases). Germline CDR1 and CDR2: GTSNPN and SVGIG (reference sequence). The CDR3 runs to 11 residues. CDR3: CARNTGRAPAF. Here the CDR3 DNA reads TGTGCCCGAAACACCGGCAGGGCGCCCGCCTTC.

A few counts support this clone. The V and J genes are TRBV7-2 and TRBJ1-6; D is uncertain. Germline V CDR1 and CDR2: SGHTA, FQGNSA. The V end was cut by 2 bases, the J end by 5 bases, with 10 bases between. The CDR3 runs 15 residues. The CDR3 coding sequence is TGTGCCAGCAGCTTAAGCCGAACAGATAATTCACCCCTCCACTTT. Protein: CASSLSRTDNSPLHF.

V gene TRBV7-9 combines with J gene TRBJ2-7; D uncertain. Looked up from germline, CDR1 is SEHNR and CDR2 is FQNEAQ (reference sequence). The V end lost 1 base, the J end lost 0 bases, and 13 bases lay between the germline ends. This CDR3 is built from 16 residues. CDR3 DNA sequence: TGTGCCAGCAGCTTAGTTCCTTCACAGAGCTCCTACGAGCAGTACTTC. It is translated as CASSLVPSQSSYEQYF. Based on the CDR3 plus reference TRBV7-9 and TRBJ2-7, the full variable domain is DTGVSQNPRHKITKRGQNVTFRCDPISEHNRLYWYRQTLGQGPEFLTYFQNEAQLEKSRLLSDRFSAERPKGSFSTLEIQRTEQGDSAMYLCASSLVPSQSSYEQYFGPGTRLTVT.

The chain has TRBV3-1 (or the pseudogene TRBV3-2) and TRBJ2-2; D possibly corresponds to TRBD1 (5 bases). The CDR3 has 17 residues. Trimming took off 0 bases at V and 0 bases at J, with 11 bases between the two ends. From germline, CDR1 is LGHDT and CDR2 YNNKEL (reference sequence). In DNA, the CDR3 is TGTGCCAGCAGCCAAGACCGCAGGACACCGAACACCGGGGAGCTGTTTTTT. It specifies CASSQDRRTPNTGELFF.

V is TRBV5-8 and J is TRBJ2-2, with D perhaps TRBD2 (5 bases). The CDR3 contains 14 residues. V was cut by 6 bases and J by 2 bases, with 11 bases left in between. CDR1 is SGHTS, CDR2 YDEGEE, per germline. The CDR3 here is CASKRETNTGELFF. CDR3 DNA sequence: TGTGCCAGCAAAAGGGAGACCAACACCGGGGAGCTGTTTTTT.

The chain combines TRBV7-9 with TRBJ2-5; TRBD1 agrees at 8 bases. The length of the CDR3 is 14 residues. The J segment lost 7 bases and the V segment lost 5 bases, leaving 9 bases of the junction unmatched. Germline CDR1 reads SEHNR; CDR2 reads FQNEAQ (reference sequence). Here the CDR3 DNA reads TGTGCCAGCAGCCCCGGACAGGGAGTCGGGACCCAGTACTTC. Translated: CASSPGQGVGTQYF. Full variable domain (rest looked up from reference TRBV7-9 and TRBJ2-5): DTGVSQNPRHKITKRGQNVTFRCDPISEHNRLYWYRQTLGQGPEFLTYFQNEAQLEKSRLLSDRFSAERPKGSFSTLEIQRTEQGDSAMYLCASSPGQGVGTQYFGPGTRLLVL.

This chain connects TRBV4-1 to TRBJ1-2; 9 bases match TRBD1. Germline CDR1 and CDR2: MGHRA and YSYEKL. CDR3 size: 16 residues. After removal of 4 bases from V and 6 bases from J, the junction contained 12 bases not matched to a gene. Written as DNA, the CDR3 is TGCGCCAGCAGCCGCACCATGACAGGGGGGGGAGATGGCTACACCTTC. Amino acid sequence: CASSRTMTGGGDGYTF.

V gene TRBV6-4 combines with J gene TRBJ2-3; D is possibly TRBD2 (5 bases). The germline V and J ends were trimmed by 4 bases and 2 bases, with 16 bases remaining between them. This CDR3 contains 16 residues. Germline CDR1 MRHNA, CDR2 SNTAGT. CDR3 residues: CASSVKVSGLTDTQYF. CDR3 in DNA: TGTGCCAGCAGTGTAAAAGTGAGCGGACTCACAGATACGCAGTATTTT.

This chain joins TRBV11-2 and TRBJ1-2; D unclear. The CDR3 runs 13 residues. The germline V gene encodes CDR1 SGHAT and CDR2 FQNNGV. Trimming removed 1 base at V and 4 bases at J, with 7 bases between. The CDR3 region has the DNA TGTGCCAGCAGCTTAGCCCCAGGCTATGGCTACACCTTC. Translating it yields CASSLAPGYGYTF.